One T cell receptor beta chain is described in this entry. No antigen is known for it. The data are from a study of T cell repertoires in cytomegalovirus infection. TCRdb reprocessed the reads via MiXCR and lists one record per CDR3 protein. The table has some 320,000 distinct CDR3 sequences, 29% seen once; the top ten hold 20%. The CDR3 is 13 amino acids. CDR1 and CDR2 from the germline V gene are MDHEN and SYDVKM. V lost 5 bases and J 3 bases, leaving 10 bases between the germline ends. The V and J genes are TRBV28 and TRBJ1-1; no clear D gene. Sequenced here: cultured PBMCs, sampled from culture after CMV antigen stimulation. This TCR was recovered from a human donor in good health (CMV status not recorded). Some clones in this sample may be carry-over from other donors' samples. The CDR3 here is CASSRPLDTEAFF. The CDR3 nucleotides are TGTGCCAGCAGTCGCCCCTTGGACACTGAAGCTTTCTTT.